This TCR beta chain was recovered during a study of post-analysis software for immune sequencing data. Study overall: Clinical courses comprised relapsing-remitting, secondary progressive and progressive-relapsing multiple sclerosis. Findings of the study overall: Controls had significantly higher normalized Chao1 diversity than multiple sclerosis patients. Among about 5 TRBV segments more frequent in patients than controls were TRBV5-6, TRBV5-1 and TRBV20-1. By F measure, samples from a shared preparation batch strongly co-clustered.

Concerning this clonotype itself: Antigen unknown.

Prepared TCR beta cDNA libraries contained unique molecular identifiers. Starting from roughly 1 to 10 million T cells, the study yielded 450,000 to 500,000 cDNA molecules. From the PCR reads, TCRdb called clonotypes with MiXCR, one entry per CDR3 protein. The table records hundreds of thousands of distinct CDR3 sequences, roughly 45% of them present only once. The CDR3 is made up of 13 amino acids. V gave up 4 bases and J gave up 1 base, with 8 bases separating them. Looked up from germline, CDR1 is SGDLS and CDR2 is YYNGEE. This sequence was found in a girl aged 10-17 years with multiple sclerosis. This rearrangement joins TRBV9 to TRBJ1-1; D is uncertain. The specimen sequenced was blood. The CDR3 reads CASSPLKNTEAFF. CDR3 bases: TGTGCCAGCAGCCCACTCAAGAACACTGAAGCTTTCTTT.